The 30 T cell receptor beta chains below were found in one sample sequenced in a study of blood T cell repertoires in COVID-19. TCRdb's table, derived via immunoSEQ multiplex PCR, lists solely in-frame clones and lacks some. The sample comprises around 300,000 clones, 80% to 90% of which are singletons, and 2% to 3% rests with the top ten. Sequenced sample: PBMCs or T cells enriched from blood (not recorded which). The receptors were gathered from a woman between 18 and 29 years old who had recovered from COVID-19.

The rearrangement joins TRBV18 to TRBJ1-1; D call uncertain. The CDR3 is 12 amino acids. V lost 4 bases, J lost 1 base, and 4 bases lay in between. Per the germline V gene, CDR1 is KGHSH and CDR2 is LQKENI. The CDR3 here is CASSQPNTEAFF. The CDR3 region has the DNA TGTGCCAGCTCACAGCCGAACACTGAAGCTTTCTTT.

The chain combines TRBV3-1 (or the pseudogene TRBV3-2) with TRBJ1-2, with TRBD1 matching 10 bases. Germline CDR1 is LGHDT and CDR2 is YNNKEL (reference sequence). The V and J ends lost 2 bases and 6 bases, in that order; junction bases with no gene match: 12. The CDR3 is made up of 17 amino acids. CDR3 region: CASSQSTGGLLYHGYTF. CDR3 DNA: TGTGCCAGCAGCCAATCGACAGGGGGCCTCCTATACCATGGCTACACCTTC.

The chain has TRBV18 and TRBJ1-6; 8 positions match TRBD1. The V gene end was trimmed by 1 base and the J gene end by 5 bases; junction bases not matched to a gene: 4. Germline CDR1 is KGHSH and CDR2 is LQKENI. The CDR3 loop spans 16 amino acids. The CDR3 DNA reads as TGTGCCAGCTCACCACAGACAGGGGCGGATAATTCACCCCTCCACTTT. Its protein is CASSPQTGADNSPLHF.

The chain couples TRBV5-5 to TRBJ2-7; perhaps TRBD2 as D (6 bases). CDR1 SGHKS and CDR2 YYEKEE come from the germline V gene (reference sequence). Trimming stripped 4 bases from V and 3 bases from J, with 11 bases between. The length of the CDR3 is 13 residues. This chain's CDR3 is CASSPPGLYEQYF. The CDR3 DNA is TGTGCCAGCAGCCCGCCGGGACTCTACGAGCAGTACTTC.

The rearrangement joins TRBV11-2 to TRBJ1-2; TRBD1 might be the D (6 bases). Germline V gene lookup returns CDR1 SGHAT and CDR2 FQNNGV. This CDR3 comprises 15 residues. The germline V and J ends were trimmed by 5 bases and 5 bases, with 18 bases remaining between them. As DNA, the CDR3 is TGTGCCAGCAGCCCAAAAATGGACAGCTCTTATGGCTACACCTTC. Its translation is CASSPKMDSSYGYTF.

This clone was counted a few times. The chain has TRBV27 and TRBJ2-3; D is unclear. V shed 2 bases and J shed 0 bases, with 6 bases lying between them. Germline V gives CDR1 MNHEY, CDR2 SMNVEV (reference sequence). The CDR3 has 14 amino acids. Here the CDR3 reads CASSLGESTDTQYF. The DNA for the CDR3 is TGTGCCAGCAGTTTAGGTGAGAGCACAGATACGCAGTATTTT.

This chain connects TRBV10-3 to TRBJ1-6; D is unresolved. The V gene's germline CDR1 is ENHRY and CDR2 SYGVKD. V was shortened by 3 bases and J by 18 bases, with 15 bases between the two germline ends. This CDR3 contains 12 residues. The CDR3 DNA follows: TGTGCCATCAGTGAAGGTGGAGCAGTCTCCCACTTT. It codes for CAISEGGAVSHF.

The chain has TRBV5-1 and TRBJ2-1, with 7 bases lining up with TRBD1. With V trimmed by 2 bases and J by 0 bases, 2 bases remained unmatched. CDR3 size: 15 residues. Germline loops: CDR1 SGHRS, CDR2 YFSETQ. Here the CDR3 DNA reads TGCGCCAGCAGCTTCGGGACAGTCTCCTACAATGAGCAGTTCTTC. Protein sequence: CASSFGTVSYNEQFF.

This clone was seen just once. The chain joins TRBV5-1 to TRBJ2-2, with 7 nucleotides matching TRBD1. V lost 7 bases, J lost 1 base, and 1 base stayed unmatched. The CDR3 loop spans 13 amino acids. From germline, CDR1 is SGHRS and CDR2 YFSETQ. The chain's CDR3 is CASRTGNTGELFF. CDR3 DNA: TGCGCCAGCCGGACAGGGAACACCGGGGAGCTGTTTTTT.

There are a few counts of this clone. In nucleotides, the CDR3 is TGTGCCAGCAGTTTCGGGACTATCCCAGATACGCAGTATTTT. Its translation: CASSFGTIPDTQYF. The rearrangement uses TRBV6-2 or TRBV6-3 and TRBJ2-3, with 7 bases identical to TRBD2. This CDR3 is built from 14 residues. Germline lookup yields CDR1 MNHEY and CDR2 SVGEGT. With 4 bases clipped from V and 4 bases from J, the junction kept 5 bases outside the gene matches.

The chain uses TRBV19 and TRBJ2-1, with D perhaps matching TRBD2 (5 bases). Trimming took off 7 bases at V and 5 bases at J, with 15 bases between the two ends. Germline CDR1 reads LNHDA; CDR2 reads SQIVND (reference sequence). The CDR3 consists of 14 residues. CDR3 in amino acids: CASNGGGRDNEQFF. The CDR3 DNA reads TGTGCCAGTAATGGAGGTGGAAGAGACAATGAGCAGTTCTTC.

This chain links TRBV28 with TRBJ1-1; 7 bases agree with TRBD1. V lost 5 bases and J lost 10; bases outside the gene matches: 13. The CDR3 has 14 amino acids. The germline V gene encodes CDR1 MDHEN and CDR2 SYDVKM. Here the CDR3 reads CASSQRGGPPGAFF. The CDR3, as DNA: TGTGCCAGCAGTCAGAGAGGGGGCCCGCCGGGAGCTTTCTTT.

Notes on this clone: The sample has other DNA sequences that encode this CDR3 too. V usage is TRBV7-2 and J usage is TRBJ2-2; 9 nucleotides align to TRBD2. The trim removed 4 bases at V and 0 bases at J, leaving 0 bases unmatched. Germline V gene lookup returns CDR1 SGHTA and CDR2 FQGNSA. The CDR3 runs 15 residues. CDR3 in amino acids: CASSSSGANTGELFF. Here the CDR3 DNA reads TGTGCCAGCAGCTCTAGCGGGGCGAACACCGGGGAGCTGTTTTTT. The full variable domain, rest sourced from reference TRBV7-2 and TRBJ2-2, is GAGVSQSPSNKVTEKGKDVELRCDPISGHTALYWYRQSLGQGLEFLIYFQGNSAPDKSGLPSDRFSAERTGGSVSTLTIQRTQQEDSAVYLCASSSSGANTGELFFGEGSRLTVL.

In its sample, this clone was seen once. This chain links TRBV2 with TRBJ2-7; 16 nucleotides line up with TRBD2. Germline V gene sequence: CDR1 SNHLY, CDR2 FYNNEI. The CDR3 spans 16 residues. V lost 9 bases to trimming and J lost 0 bases; unmatched junction nucleotides: 5. Written as DNA, the CDR3 is TGTGCCAGGCCGGGACTAGCGGGGGGGGACTCCTACGAGCAGTACTTC. Protein: CARPGLAGGDSYEQYF.

The chain joins TRBV29-1 to TRBJ1-2; no definite D call. The V gene lost 7 bases and the J gene lost 1 base, with 10 bases spanning the gap. CDR1 SQVTM and CDR2 ANQGSEA come from the germline V gene. The CDR3 has 12 residues. CDR3 region: CSADKFNYGYTF. The DNA for the CDR3 is TGCAGCGCCGACAAGTTTAACTATGGCTACACCTTC.

This rearrangement joins TRBV6-5 to TRBJ2-2, with 8 nucleotides matching TRBD2. CDR1 MNHEY and CDR2 SVGAGI come from the germline V gene. Unmatched junction bases numbered 5, after V lost 11 bases and J lost 3 bases. The CDR3 has 13 amino acids. CDR3 bases: TGTGCCCCTCGGGGGGGTCACACCGGGGAGCTGTTTTTT. Protein product: CAPRGGHTGELFF.

V gene TRBV5-1 combines with J gene TRBJ2-7, with D perhaps TRBD2 (5 bases). CDR3 length equals 14 residues. With 0 bases removed from V and 6 bases from J, the gap between germline ends came to 13 bases. Germline CDR1 SGHRS, CDR2 YFSETQ. CDR3 region: CASSLAYSGSEQYF. In DNA form, the CDR3 reads TGCGCCAGCAGCTTGGCCTATTCGGGGTCCGAGCAGTACTTC.

The rearrangement joins TRBV3-1 (or the pseudogene TRBV3-2) to TRBJ1-2; TRBD1 aligns across 9 bases. The germline V gene has CDR1 LGHDT and CDR2 YNNKEL (reference sequence). This CDR3 has 15 amino acids. Losses at the gene ends were 4 bases for V and 4 bases for J; bases not matched to a gene: 7. The CDR3 sequence: CASSRAGQGFYGYTF. CDR3 coding DNA: TGTGCCAGCAGCCGGGCGGGACAGGGCTTCTATGGCTACACCTTC.

This chain connects TRBV4-1 to TRBJ1-1; a possible D gene is TRBD1 (6 bases). The V gene lost 4 bases and the J gene lost 5 bases, with 14 bases spanning the gap. The CDR3 is made up of 14 amino acids. Per germline, CDR1 MGHRA and CDR2 YSYEKL. CDR3 sequence reads: CASSRLRGGTEAFF. CDR3 nucleotides: TGCGCCAGCAGCCGGTTAAGGGGGGGGACTGAAGCTTTCTTT.

This CDR3 reads CATNRGTSYNSPLHF. CDR3 in DNA: TGTGCCACGAACCGGGGTACGTCCTATAATTCACCCCTCCACTTT. The chain couples TRBV6-5 to TRBJ1-6; D uncertain. Between the trimmed V and J ends, which lost 10 bases and 1 base, there was a span of 14 bases. The CDR3 length is 15 residues. The germline gives CDR1 MNHEY, CDR2 SVGAGI.

The V call is TRBV2, the J call TRBJ2-2, with 10 nucleotides matching TRBD1. There are 18 residues in the CDR3. CDR1 and CDR2 from the germline V gene are SNHLY and FYNNEI. After removal of 0 bases from V and 5 bases from J, the junction contained 9 bases not matched to a gene. The CDR3 protein is CASSEARLGTGATGELFF. The CDR3 coding sequence is TGTGCCAGCAGTGAAGCGCGGTTAGGGACAGGGGCGACCGGGGAGCTGTTTTTT.

The V gene is TRBV19, the J gene TRBJ1-5; the D gene is possibly TRBD1 (5 bases). Looked up from germline, CDR1 is LNHDA and CDR2 is SQIVND (reference sequence). CDR3 length: 14 residues. V was shortened by 7 bases and J by 3 bases, with 13 bases between the two germline ends. CDR3 bases: TGTGCCAGTACTAATCTAGGGGACAATCAGCCCCAGCATTTT. This codes for CASTNLGDNQPQHF.

CDR3 loop: CASSEADRDYGYTF. The CDR3 nucleotides are TGTGCCAGCAGTGAAGCCGACAGGGACTATGGCTACACCTTC. The rearrangement joins TRBV2 to TRBJ1-2, with 7 bases identical to TRBD1. With V trimmed by 0 bases and J by 3 bases, 1 base remained unmatched. The CDR3 length is 14 residues. The germline CDR1 and CDR2 sequences are SNHLY and FYNNEI.

This clone was seen only once. This chain uses TRBV7-2 with TRBJ2-2; D unresolved. The CDR3 contains 16 residues. The V gene's germline CDR1 is SGHTA and CDR2 FQGNSA. Deletions cut 5 bases from V and 0 bases from J, with 13 bases between. CDR3 in DNA: TGTGCCAGCAGCCCGAGGCACCCGGCGAACACCGGGGAGCTGTTTTTT. Translating gives CASSPRHPANTGELFF.

This clone came up once. J is TRBJ1-2 and V is TRBV4-1, with 9 bases aligning to TRBD1. Germline V gene lookup returns CDR1 MGHRA and CDR2 YSYEKL. The CDR3 is made up of 13 amino acids. With 2 bases clipped from V and 7 bases from J, the junction kept 2 bases outside the gene matches. For the CDR3, the DNA is TGCGCCAGCAGCCAAACGGACAGGGGTGGCTACACCTTC. This sequence encodes CASSQTDRGGYTF.

V is TRBV5-6 and J is TRBJ2-1; 10 bases line up with TRBD2. The length of the CDR3 is 16 residues. Germline-derived CDR1 and CDR2 are SGHDT and YYEEEE. V lost 6 bases to trimming and J lost 9 bases; unmatched junction nucleotides: 15. The CDR3 spells CASTLLLAGNQGEQFF. The CDR3 nucleotides are TGTGCCAGCACCCTACTACTAGCGGGGAACCAGGGTGAGCAGTTCTTC.

The chain employs TRBV6-1 and TRBJ1-3; 7 bases map to TRBD1. The CDR3 runs 14 residues. Trimming removed 4 bases from V and 2 bases from J; junction bases left unmatched: 2. Germline CDR1 and CDR2: MNHNS and SASEGT. This chain's CDR3 is CASSGQGTGNTIYF. Here the CDR3 DNA reads TGTGCCAGCAGTGGACAGGGTACTGGAAACACCATATATTTT.

This chain connects TRBV3-1 (or the pseudogene TRBV3-2) to TRBJ2-1; D gene ambiguous. The CDR3 length is 13 residues. Germline loops: CDR1 LGHDT, CDR2 YNNKEL (reference sequence). Trimming stripped 0 bases from V and 11 bases from J, with 11 bases between. The CDR3 region is CASSQEAVRKQFF. CDR3 nucleotides: TGTGCCAGCAGCCAAGAAGCCGTCCGAAAGCAGTTCTTC.

The chain recombines TRBV7-2 with TRBJ1-5, with TRBD1 as a possible D gene (6 bases). V lost 3 bases and J lost 7, with 13 bases in between. The germline CDR1 and CDR2 sequences are SGHTA and FQGNSA. The CDR3 length is 14 residues. CDR3 nucleotide sequence: TGTGCCAGCAGCTTGATGGGGCAGGGGCAGCCCCAGCATTTT. It translates to CASSLMGQGQPQHF.

The rearrangement links TRBV11-3 to TRBJ1-1; 8 nucleotides match TRBD1. The CDR3 loop spans 14 amino acids. Trimming cost V 4 bases and J 1 base; bases outside gene matches: 2. Germline V gene lookup returns CDR1 SGHNT and CDR2 YENEEA. The CDR3 DNA sequence: TGTGCCAGCAGCTACGGACAGGGGAACACTGAAGCTTTCTTT. It codes for CASSYGQGNTEAFF.